This TCR beta chain was sequenced for a study of memory CD8 T cells in hepatitis C reinfection. Noted time point: pre-reinfection, 55 to 20 weeks before reinfection detection. TCR sequencing was done directly ex vivo on sorted cells, without expansion in vitro. People who inject drugs from Montreal's HEPCO study were the donors. Method: immunoSEQ multiplex PCR; TCRdb's copy keeps in-frame clones and lacks some. The repertoire has about 50,000 clones, about 90% of them found once; the top ten carry roughly 1%. The junction had 3 bases not matched to a gene; V was cut back by 2 bases and J by 0 bases. CDR3 length: 15 residues. The germline V gene encodes CDR1 SGHDT and CDR2 YYEEEE.

The chain recombines TRBV5-6 with TRBJ2-3, with 7 nucleotides matching TRBD2. The material sequenced was naive CD8+ T cells sorted from blood. The clonotype comes from a young man with hepatitis C virus infection. CDR3 protein: CASSFGGMSTDTQYF. The CDR3 nucleotides are TGTGCCAGCAGCTTCGGGGGGATGAGCACAGATACGCAGTATTTT.